The 18 T cell receptor beta chains listed next were all sequenced from one sample in a study of cytomegalovirus exposure and HLA in healthy donors. The PCR used 60 Vbeta and 13 Jbeta primers. Here immunoSEQ multiplex PCR was the method, and the copy in TCRdb shows in-frame clones only, minus some. The table records approximately 190,000 clones, over 75% of them present only once. Material: PBMCs. The receptors derive from a man aged 45-65 years in good health and CMV-seronegative.

The genes are TRBV6-1 and TRBJ1-2, with 7 positions matching TRBD1. Germline V lookup: CDR1 MNHNS, CDR2 SASEGT. V shed 1 base, J shed 1 base, and the junction held 3 bases outside the gene matches. CDR3 length: 15 amino acids. CDR3 nucleotides: TGTGCCAGCAGTGAAGTCAGGGGGATTAACTATGGCTACACCTTC. Its translation is CASSEVRGINYGYTF.

The chain is built from TRBV5-6 and TRBJ2-2, with D perhaps matching TRBD1 (5 bases). Germline CDR1 SGHDT, CDR2 YYEEEE. The CDR3 is made up of 13 amino acids. V lost 4 bases and J 7 bases, leaving 11 bases between the germline ends. CDR3 coding DNA: TGTGCCAGCAGCCCCCAGGGTTACGGGGAGCTGTTTTTT. Protein: CASSPQGYGELFF.

This clone occurred once. The chain recombines TRBV18 with TRBJ1-5; 9 bases are shared with TRBD1. Germline CDR1 reads KGHSH; CDR2 reads LQKENI. The CDR3 runs to 16 residues. V was pared by 3 bases and J by 4 bases, with 7 bases of the junction left unmatched. CDR3 loop: CASSPTGGAENQPQHF. CDR3 in DNA: TGTGCCAGCTCACCTACAGGGGGCGCGGAGAATCAGCCCCAGCATTTT.

The chain recombines TRBV19 with TRBJ2-3; possibly TRBD2 for D (6 bases). V was pared by 1 base and J by 2 bases, with 10 bases between. The V gene's germline CDR1 is LNHDA and CDR2 SQIVND (reference sequence). CDR3 length equals 15 residues. CDR3 bases: TGTGCCAGTAGTATAGCGGGGAGGACCACAGATACGCAGTATTTT. Translation: CASSIAGRTTDTQYF.

This clone was counted between two and nine times. The chain carries TRBV7-6 and TRBJ2-3, with TRBD1 identical over 11 bases. In germline, CDR1 is SGHVS, CDR2 FNYEAQ. The J segment lost 6 bases and the V segment lost 5 bases, leaving 7 bases of the junction unmatched. The CDR3 totals 15 residues. The CDR3 region is CASSRTGGARDTQYF. CDR3 coding DNA: TGTGCCAGCAGCCGGACAGGGGGCGCTCGGGATACGCAGTATTTT.

The chain has TRBV4-3 and TRBJ1-5; D remains unclear. Between the trimmed V and J ends, which lost 0 bases and 7 bases, there was a span of 7 bases. CDR3 size: 13 residues. Germline V gene sequence: CDR1 LGHNA, CDR2 YSLEER. The CDR3 loop reads CASSQDTQQPQHF. The CDR3 coding sequence is TGCGCCAGCAGCCAAGATACGCAGCAGCCCCAGCATTTT.

As concerns this clone: One junction end disagrees with the germline gene, perhaps due to a read error. This chain connects TRBV7-9 to TRBJ2-7; D gene ambiguous. CDR1 is SEHNR, CDR2 FQNEAQ, per germline (reference sequence). This CDR3 contains 11 residues. The CDR3 bases are TGTTCCAGCAGCTTAGGCGACGAGCAGTACTTC. This translates into CSSSLGDEQYF.

This clone has at least ten counts. The rearrangement links TRBV4-3 to TRBJ1-1; no reliable D call. The V and J ends lost 1 base and 0 bases respectively, with 12 bases between them. Germline loops: CDR1 LGHNA, CDR2 YSLEER. The CDR3 spans 16 residues. CDR3 DNA: TGCGCCAGCAGCCAAGTCGGGCGGGGTTTGAACACTGAAGCTTTCTTT. Translating gives CASSQVGRGLNTEAFF.

The rearrangement links TRBV15 to TRBJ2-3, with D possibly matching TRBD2 (7 bases). The V gene's germline CDR1 is LNHNV and CDR2 YYDKDF (reference sequence). V lost 3 bases and J lost 3, with 19 bases in between. The CDR3 covers 17 residues. The chain's CDR3 is CATSRRGSQGGTDTQYF. The CDR3 DNA reads TGTGCCACCAGCAGGCGGGGGTCTCAAGGGGGTACAGATACGCAGTATTTT.

The V gene is TRBV7-8, the J gene TRBJ1-1, with D unclear. V was trimmed by 7 bases and J by 4 bases, leaving 16 bases between them. The CDR3 has 14 amino acids. CDR1 is SGHVS and CDR2 is FQNEAQ in the germline V gene. The CDR3 nucleotides read TGTGCCAGCACCTCAATGGGCCGGGGCACTGAAGCTTTCTTT. Protein product: CASTSMGRGTEAFF.

The chain carries TRBV5-1 and TRBJ1-4; D possibly corresponds to TRBD1 (6 bases). V lost 3 bases, J lost 4 bases, and 10 bases lay in between. This CDR3 region has 14 residues. CDR1 is SGHRS and CDR2 is YFSETQ in the germline V gene. CDR3 residues: CASSSTGYNEKLFF. CDR3 coding DNA: TGCGCCAGCAGCTCGACAGGATATAATGAAAAACTGTTTTTT.

The chain combines TRBV30 with TRBJ1-3, with unresolved D. The CDR3 has 14 amino acids. V was shortened by 0 bases and J by 3 bases, with 9 bases between the two germline ends. The germline gives CDR1 GTSNPN, CDR2 SVGIG (reference sequence). CDR3 DNA sequence: TGTGCCTGGAGTGTACGTCGGGTTGGAAACACCATATATTTT. Translated, it gives CAWSVRRVGNTIYF.

The chain couples TRBV7-6 to TRBJ2-3, with D possibly being TRBD1 (5 bases). The CDR3 consists of 11 residues. The V and J ends lost 5 bases and 10 bases respectively, with 10 bases between them. Germline loops: CDR1 SGHVS, CDR2 FNYEAQ. The CDR3 DNA follows: TGTGCCAGCAGCCAAGGGGATGCGCAGTATTTT. Its translation: CASSQGDAQYF.

This clone came up a few times. This chain connects TRBV27 to TRBJ1-2, with a possible D match to TRBD1 (5 bases). The CDR3 runs to 14 residues. CDR1 MNHEY and CDR2 SMNVEV come from the germline V gene (reference sequence). V was cut by 5 bases and J by 8 bases, with 18 bases left in between. The CDR3 region is CASSHIGGSQGYTF. CDR3 sequence (DNA): TGTGCCAGCAGTCACATCGGGGGGAGTCAAGGCTACACCTTC.

The J gene is TRBJ1-1, the V gene TRBV27; 7 bases map to TRBD1. V gave up 10 bases and J gave up 0 bases; unmatched junction bases: 5. There are 13 residues in the CDR3. Germline CDR1 MNHEY, CDR2 SMNVEV (reference sequence). CDR3 in amino acids: CATWDRLNTEAFF. The CDR3, as DNA: TGTGCCACCTGGGACAGATTGAACACTGAAGCTTTCTTT.

This clone was seen only a few times. The chain has TRBV18 and TRBJ1-4, with D possibly TRBD1 on 5 matching bases. In germline, CDR1 is KGHSH, CDR2 LQKENI. CDR3 size: 14 residues. The V gene lost 3 bases and the J gene lost 2 bases, with 7 bases spanning the gap. The CDR3 loop is CASSPTATNEKLFF. The CDR3 region has the DNA TGTGCCAGCTCACCGACAGCGACTAATGAAAAACTGTTTTTT.

The chain is built from TRBV7-9 and TRBJ2-3, with TRBD1 matching over 8 bases. V dropped 8 bases and J dropped 4; count of bases not matched to a gene: 11. Germline lookup yields CDR1 SEHNR and CDR2 FQNEAQ (reference sequence). CDR3 size: 15 residues. CDR3: CASALTGRGPDTQYF. Written as DNA, the CDR3 is TGTGCCAGCGCACTAACGGGCAGGGGGCCAGATACGCAGTATTTT.

The chain has TRBV10-3 and TRBJ1-2, with D uncertain. CDR3 length: 16 amino acids. The germline gives CDR1 ENHRY, CDR2 SYGVKD. V lost 0 bases and J lost 2, with 13 bases in between. CDR3 nucleotide sequence: TGTGCCATCAGTGAGTCGATTGGCAGGCCAAACTATGGCTACACCTTC. Amino acid sequence: CAISESIGRPNYGYTF.